Shown below are 27 T cell receptor beta chains from a single sample sequenced in a study of cytomegalovirus exposure and HLA in healthy donors. Produced via immunoSEQ multiplex PCR; TCRdb's table is partial and in-frame only. The sample includes some 100,000 clones, about 88% of them seen just once. Specimen: PBMCs. The receptors here all came from a man younger than 35 in good health and CMV-seropositive.

V gene TRBV4-2 combines with J gene TRBJ2-3, with 16 positions matching TRBD2. Unmatched junction bases numbered 9, after V lost 5 bases and J lost 4 bases. Per germline, CDR1 LGHNA and CDR2 YNFKEQ. The CDR3 runs to 18 residues. Here the CDR3 reads CASSTQGTSGGAADTQYF. In nucleotides, the CDR3 is TGTGCCAGCAGCACACAAGGGACTAGCGGGGGGGCCGCAGATACGCAGTATTTT.

The chain uses TRBV21-1 and TRBJ1-5; TRBD1 is taken as the D call from the table, unchecked against the DNA. TRBV21-1 is a listed pseudogene. The CDR3 contains 18 residues. CDR3 amino acids: CASSKPFDRGLSNQPQHF. CDR3 DNA sequence: TGTGCCAGCAGCAAACCCTTCGACAGGGGACTTAGCAATCAGCCCCAGCATTTT.

This chain connects TRBV6-5 to TRBJ1-5, with a weak D call TRBD1 (5 bases). CDR3 length: 13 residues. The ends were cut back, 10 bases at V and 6 bases at J, with 16 bases in the middle. Per germline, CDR1 MNHEY and CDR2 SVGAGI. This chain's CDR3 is CATAWERGQPQHF. CDR3 DNA sequence: TGTGCCACCGCCTGGGAAAGGGGTCAGCCCCAGCATTTT.

The V gene is TRBV2, the J gene TRBJ2-7, with 8 bases fitting TRBD1. This CDR3 has 14 amino acids. The germline V gene has CDR1 SNHLY and CDR2 FYNNEI. V lost 2 bases, J lost 4 bases, and 4 bases stayed unmatched. The CDR3 DNA follows: TGTGCCAGCAGTGAACAGGGGGCGGGGTACGAGCAGTACTTC. As protein: CASSEQGAGYEQYF.

On this clone: At one end the junction does not follow the germline gene, possibly because of a read error. V and J are TRBV7-7 and TRBJ2-3; TRBD2 agrees at 7 bases. The CDR3 spans 15 residues. CDR1 and CDR2 (germline): SSHAT, FNYEAQ (reference sequence). CDR3 in amino acids: CASSPWGGTADTQYF. The CDR3 DNA follows: TGTGCTAGCAGCCCCTGGGGGGGTACAGCGGATACGCAGTATTTT.

This clone was observed once. The chain joins TRBV10-3 to TRBJ1-2, with TRBD1 identical over 9 bases. CDR1 ENHRY and CDR2 SYGVKD come from the germline V gene. Trimming cost V 6 bases and J 8 bases; bases outside gene matches: 7. The CDR3 is 13 residues long. CDR3 DNA sequence: TGTGCCATCAGCTCGGGACAGGGTGACGGCTACACCTTC. It is translated as CAISSGQGDGYTF.

This chain connects TRBV7-9 to TRBJ2-3, with TRBD2 as a possible D gene (5 bases). This CDR3 is built from 15 residues. With 4 bases removed from V and 6 bases from J, the gap between germline ends came to 17 bases. Germline assignment: CDR1 SEHNR and CDR2 FQNEAQ (reference sequence). CDR3 in amino acids: CASSYIPGSRDTQYF. The CDR3 DNA is TGTGCCAGCAGCTACATCCCGGGATCTCGGGATACGCAGTATTTT.

The genes are TRBV10-2 and TRBJ1-1; D is perhaps TRBD1 (6 bases). CDR1 is WSHSY and CDR2 is SAAADI in the germline V gene. Trimming took 6 bases from V and 12 from J, leaving 17 bases between them. This CDR3 region has 12 residues. The CDR3: CASRRIDRPPFF. The CDR3 DNA follows: TGCGCCAGCAGGCGAATCGACAGGCCGCCTTTCTTT.

V and J are TRBV15 and TRBJ1-4; a weak D match, TRBD1 (5 bases). Germline assignment: CDR1 LNHNV and CDR2 YYDKDF (reference sequence). The V and J ends lost 1 base and 4 bases respectively, with 10 bases between them. CDR3 length: 15 residues. The CDR3 DNA sequence: TGTGCCACCAGCAGAGGTGACAGCCATAATGAAAAACTGTTTTTT. Amino acids: CATSRGDSHNEKLFF.

The J gene is TRBJ2-3, the V gene TRBV5-8, with D possibly TRBD2 on 5 matching bases. V lost 3 bases and J 8 bases, leaving 19 bases between the germline ends. The CDR3 is made up of 15 amino acids. Germline V gene data show CDR1 as SGHTS and CDR2 as YDEGEE. The CDR3 protein is CASSSREKLRSTQYF. The CDR3 nucleotides read TGTGCCAGCAGCTCCCGGGAAAAATTAAGGAGTACGCAGTATTTT.

V and J are TRBV2 and TRBJ2-3; maybe TRBD1 (6 bases). This CDR3 is 15 amino acids long. Per germline, CDR1 SNHLY and CDR2 FYNNEI. Trimming removed 8 bases from V and 5 bases from J, with 20 bases in between. The CDR3 bases are TGTGCCAGCGACCAGGGGCAAAGAGCAGGAGATACGCAGTATTTT. It yields the protein CASDQGQRAGDTQYF. Together with reference TRBV2 and TRBJ2-3, the CDR3 gives the full variable domain: EPEVTQTPSHQVTQMGQEVILRCVPISNHLYFYWYRQILGQKVEFLVSFYNNEISEKSEIFDDQFSVERPDGSNFTLKIRSTKLEDSAMYFCASDQGQRAGDTQYFGPGTRLTVL.

This clone was seen a few times. The CDR3 here is CASSWAGSNQPQHF. The CDR3 coding sequence is TGTGCCAGCAGCTGGGCCGGTAGCAATCAGCCCCAGCATTTT. V is TRBV27 and J is TRBJ1-5, with no clear D. There are 14 residues in the CDR3. Germline-derived CDR1 and CDR2 are MNHEY and SMNVEV (reference sequence). V was cut by 6 bases and J by 0 bases, with 9 bases left in between.

The J gene is TRBJ1-1, the V gene TRBV6-4; possible D gene TRBD1, 6 bases. Germline assignment: CDR1 MRHNA and CDR2 SNTAGT. V lost 2 bases and J lost 9, with 16 bases in between. The CDR3 runs 14 residues. CDR3 DNA: TGTGCCAGCAGTGACGGACAGCTTGCTGCTAAAGCTTTCTTT. Translated, it gives CASSDGQLAAKAFF.

The chain joins TRBV7-2 to TRBJ1-5, with D unresolved. The length of the CDR3 is 13 residues. The V gene's germline CDR1 is SGHTA and CDR2 FQGNSA. The V end was cut by 5 bases, the J end by 4 bases, with 9 bases between. This chain's CDR3 is CASSQEQNQPQHF. The DNA for the CDR3 is TGTGCCAGCAGCCAAGAGCAAAATCAGCCCCAGCATTTT.

The genes are TRBV7-9 and TRBJ2-1; TRBD1 matches 7 bases. CDR3 length equals 18 residues. J was trimmed by 6 bases and V by 4 bases; bases with no gene match: 18. The germline V gene encodes CDR1 SEHNR and CDR2 FQNEAQ (reference sequence). The CDR3 nucleotides read TGTGCCAGCAGCTCGACCCTGACAGGGACCCACTCCCTCAATGAGCAGTTCTTC. Its protein product is CASSSTLTGTHSLNEQFF.

The rearrangement joins TRBV7-8 to TRBJ1-6, with D maybe TRBD1 (6 bases). Between the trimmed V and J ends, which lost 3 bases and 3 bases, there was a span of 18 bases. There are 18 residues in the CDR3. In germline, CDR1 is SGHVS, CDR2 FQNEAQ. As DNA, the CDR3 is TGTGCCAGCAGCTTCCTCTCTGACAGGATCCTCTATAATTCACCCCTCCACTTT. This encodes CASSFLSDRILYNSPLHF.

The chain uses TRBV7-2 and TRBJ1-2; D is perhaps TRBD1 (6 bases). CDR1 is SGHTA and CDR2 is FQGNSA in the germline V gene. Between the trimmed V and J ends, which lost 6 bases and 6 bases, there was a span of 14 bases. CDR3 length: 13 residues. This CDR3 is CASRPEGDHGYTF. The CDR3 nucleotides read TGTGCCAGCAGACCCGAGGGGGATCATGGCTACACCTTC.

The gene calls are TRBV7-2 and TRBJ1-4; D is ambiguous. Germline V gene sequence: CDR1 SGHTA, CDR2 FQGNSA. The germline V and J ends were trimmed by 5 bases and 2 bases, with 12 bases remaining between them. The CDR3 totals 15 residues. The chain's CDR3 is CASSELGRTNEKLFF. For the CDR3, the DNA is TGTGCCAGCAGCGAATTAGGGAGGACTAATGAAAAACTGTTTTTT.

The gene calls are TRBV7-9 and TRBJ1-5, with a tentative D call TRBD1 (5 bases). Per the germline V gene, CDR1 is SEHNR and CDR2 is FQNEAQ (reference sequence). With 7 bases removed from V and 3 bases from J, the gap between germline ends came to 16 bases. This CDR3 contains 15 residues. CDR3 residues: CASTRTGPPNQPQHF. The CDR3 DNA sequence: TGTGCCAGCACCCGCACAGGCCCCCCCAATCAGCCCCAGCATTTT.

V gene TRBV28 combines with J gene TRBJ2-3, with 9 bases lining up with TRBD1. CDR1 MDHEN and CDR2 SYDVKM come from the germline V gene. Germline trimming cut 3 bases from V and 3 bases from J; bases unmatched to any gene: 4. The CDR3 extends over 15 amino acids. CDR3 residues: CASSLTGGYTDTQYF. CDR3 in DNA: TGTGCCAGCAGTTTGACAGGGGGATATACAGATACGCAGTATTTT.

J is TRBJ2-5 and V is TRBV5-1, with TRBD1 as a possible D gene (6 bases). The CDR3 is made up of 12 amino acids. V was trimmed by 6 bases and J by 4 bases, leaving 10 bases between them. Germline-derived CDR1 and CDR2 are SGHRS and YFSETQ. Here the CDR3 DNA reads TGCGCCAGCAAACAGGGTTTAGAGACCCAGTACTTC. As protein: CASKQGLETQYF. The full variable domain, rest sourced from reference TRBV5-1 and TRBJ2-5, is KAGVTQTPRYLIKTRGQQVTLSCSPISGHRSVSWYQQTPGQGLQFLFEYFSETQRNKGNFPGRFSGRQFSNSRSEMNVSTLELGDSALYLCASKQGLETQYFGPGTRLLVL.

This CDR3 is CASSLKGATRTEAFF. The CDR3 DNA reads as TGTGCCAGCAGCTTAAAGGGGGCGACGAGAACTGAAGCTTTCTTT. The chain is built from TRBV5-4 and TRBJ1-1; 7 positions agree with TRBD1. The CDR3 runs 15 residues. Germline V gives CDR1 SGHNT, CDR2 YYREEE (reference sequence). After removal of 2 bases from V and 5 bases from J, the junction contained 9 bases not matched to a gene.

This clone was detected only a few times. The gene calls are TRBV10-3 and TRBJ2-3; 8 nucleotides agree with TRBD2. Germline V lookup: CDR1 ENHRY, CDR2 SYGVKD. V gave up 10 bases and J gave up 4 bases; unmatched junction bases: 13. CDR3 size: 15 residues. The CDR3 coding sequence is TGTGCCACCCAGACTAGCGAAGTGGGGGCAGATACGCAGTATTTT. This translates into CATQTSEVGADTQYF.

The chain combines TRBV7-9 with TRBJ1-2; tentatively, D is TRBD1 (6 bases). This CDR3 spans 14 amino acids. The V end was cut by 3 bases, the J end by 8 bases, with 16 bases between. Germline-derived CDR1 and CDR2 are SEHNR and FQNEAQ (reference sequence). The CDR3, as DNA: TGTGCCAGCAGCTTGGGGGGGGGCCCCCGGGGCTACACCTTC. Translating it yields CASSLGGGPRGYTF.

The chain combines TRBV30 with TRBJ1-2, with D tentatively TRBD1 (5 bases). The CDR3 is made up of 17 amino acids. From germline, CDR1 is GTSNPN and CDR2 SVGIG (reference sequence). V was pared by 4 bases and J by 6 bases, with 27 bases between. The CDR3 protein is CAWIRSGETGPPNGYTF. The CDR3 nucleotides read TGTGCCTGGATCCGGAGCGGGGAAACGGGGCCACCAAATGGCTACACCTTC.

This clone occurred once. V and J are TRBV9 and TRBJ2-3, with TRBD2 matching 7 bases. The CDR3 runs 15 residues. Germline V gene sequence: CDR1 SGDLS, CDR2 YYNGEE. V lost 7 bases, J lost 2 bases, and 10 bases stayed unmatched. The CDR3 is CASSPERGFTDTQYF. CDR3 nucleotides: TGTGCCAGCTCGCCCGAGCGGGGTTTCACAGATACGCAGTATTTT.

V and J are TRBV2 and TRBJ1-5, with D unclear. CDR1 is SNHLY and CDR2 is FYNNEI in the germline V gene. With 2 bases removed from V and 3 bases from J, the gap between germline ends came to 8 bases. The CDR3 totals 14 residues. The CDR3 bases are TGTGCCAGCAGTGAAAACAGTGACAATCAGCCCCAGCATTTT. Amino acid sequence: CASSENSDNQPQHF.